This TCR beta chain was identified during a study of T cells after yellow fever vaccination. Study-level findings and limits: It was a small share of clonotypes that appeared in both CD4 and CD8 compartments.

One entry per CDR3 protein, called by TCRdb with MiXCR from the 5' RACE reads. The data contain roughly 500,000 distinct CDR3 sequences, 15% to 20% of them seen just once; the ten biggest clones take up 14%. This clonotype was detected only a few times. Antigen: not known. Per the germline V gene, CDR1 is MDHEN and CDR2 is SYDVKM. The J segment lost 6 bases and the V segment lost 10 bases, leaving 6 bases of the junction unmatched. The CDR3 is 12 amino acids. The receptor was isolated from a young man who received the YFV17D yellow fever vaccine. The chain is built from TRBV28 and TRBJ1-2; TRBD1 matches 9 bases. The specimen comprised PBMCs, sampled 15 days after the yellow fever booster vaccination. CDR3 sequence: CAKSDRGHGYTF. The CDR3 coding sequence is TGTGCCAAATCGGACAGGGGACATGGCTACACCTTC.